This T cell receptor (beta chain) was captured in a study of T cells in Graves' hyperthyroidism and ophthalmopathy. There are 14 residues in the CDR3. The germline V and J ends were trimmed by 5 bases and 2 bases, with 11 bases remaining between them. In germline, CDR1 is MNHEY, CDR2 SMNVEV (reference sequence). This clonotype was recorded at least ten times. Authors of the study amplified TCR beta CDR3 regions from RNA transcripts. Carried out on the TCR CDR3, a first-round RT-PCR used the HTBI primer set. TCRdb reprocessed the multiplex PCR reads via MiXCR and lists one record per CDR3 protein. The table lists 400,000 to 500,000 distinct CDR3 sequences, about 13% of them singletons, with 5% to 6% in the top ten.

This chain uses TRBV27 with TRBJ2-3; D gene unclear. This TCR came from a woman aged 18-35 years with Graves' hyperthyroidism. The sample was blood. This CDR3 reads CASSREINTDTQYF. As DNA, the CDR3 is TGTGCCAGCAGTAGGGAAATCAACACAGATACGCAGTATTTT.